This T cell receptor beta chain stems from a study of OX40 agonist ivuxolimab in advanced cancers. Background on the study: Clinicians treated patients with ivuxolimab, an agonistic anti-OX40 (CD134) antibody. In three patients, partial responses were observed, one with hepatocellular carcinoma and two with cutaneous melanoma. Findings and caveats of the study: Near-lowest levels of clonal expansion characterized partial responders at 0.1-3.0 mg/kg. Relative to CD4+, CD8+ T cells held more expanded clones on average.

Only in-frame clones appear in the TCRdb table, and some are missing; sequencing was by immunoSEQ multiplex PCR. The repertoire holds approximately 60,000 clones, with about nine tenths as singletons. The CDR3 covers 14 residues. Per germline, CDR1 MNHNS and CDR2 SASEGT. A note on this clone: Its target is unknown. Germline and junction disagree at one end, which may indicate a read error.

The sequencing here drew on CD4+ or CD8+ T cells sorted from blood, taken in a trial of the OX40 agonist ivuxolimab. The chain links TRBV6-1 to TRBJ2-2; tentative D call: TRBD1 (6 bases). The clonotype originates from an adult with an advanced solid tumor such as melanoma, head and neck, liver or kidney cancer. This chain's CDR3 is CASSPNWDTGELLF. The CDR3, as DNA: TGTGCCAGCAGTCCAAATTGGGACACCGGGGAGCTGCTTTTT.